This TCR beta chain derives from a study of T cells in Graves' hyperthyroidism and ophthalmopathy. V was clipped by 8 bases and J by 5 bases, with 12 bases between them. Germline V CDR1 and CDR2: LNHNV, YYDKDF (reference sequence). The CDR3 contains 12 residues. Amplification of TCR beta CDR3 regions used RNA as the template. The HTBI primer set was used in a first-round RT-PCR of the TCR CDR3. TCRdb passed the multiplex PCR reads through MiXCR, listing each CDR3 protein once. The sample shows 40,000 to 60,000 distinct CDR3 sequences, roughly 50% of them seen only once. The table lists this clonotype with many counts.

The sample consisted of blood. The TCR comes from a woman aged 45 to 65 with Graves' ophthalmopathy. V is TRBV15 and J is TRBJ1-1, with D unresolved. CDR3 in DNA: TGTGCCACCGGCGTGCTCCAGACTGAAGCTTTCTTT. This codes for CATGVLQTEAFF.